The sequence of this TCR beta chain was determined in a study of cytomegalovirus exposure and HLA in healthy donors. The study's findings and limits: TCR clusters originating in the first cohort tended to co-occur in the 120 validation repertoires, according to a later analysis. Most TCR sequences proved rare, with some public TCRs found in many donors. TCR beta chains numbering more than 150 were designated cytomegalovirus-associated.

The CDR3 covers 16 residues. The germline gives CDR1 LNHDA, CDR2 SQIVND (reference sequence). Trimming at V came to 7 bases and at J to 1 base, leaving 10 bases not matched to a gene. Regarding this clone: Its antigen is unknown.

The repertoire was sequenced with immunoSEQ multiplex PCR; TCRdb's copy has only in-frame clones and lacks some. The sample carries about 160,000 clones, roughly 91% recorded once. The chain recombines TRBV19 with TRBJ2-3; 8 bases match TRBD1. The clonotype was recovered from a young man in good health and CMV-seropositive. The sequenced sample consisted of PBMCs. The CDR3 nucleotides are TGTGCCAGTATGGAGATTACGGGACAGGGCACAGATACGCAGTATTTT. Protein product: CASMEITGQGTDTQYF.